Shown below are 5 T cell receptor beta chains from a single sample sequenced in a study of shared T cell receptors in the human thymus. Data came from immunoSEQ multiplex PCR; TCRdb stores just in-frame clones and leaves some out. The table has about 660,000 clones, over 75% seen once. In addition, the sample was reused for a study of human thymus T cells.

The sequenced material came from thymocytes. The receptors come from a boy in the first two years of life with a congenital heart defect.

This clone was found a few times. The rearrangement links TRBV12-2 to TRBJ2-5; the table's D gene call, TRBD1, was not cross checked with the DNA. TRBV12-2 is assigned pseudogene status. The CDR3 is 19 residues long. This chain's CDR3 is CASRLAHEEAGGPQETQYF. The CDR3 DNA reads as TGTGCAAGTCGCTTAGCGCATGAAGAGGCAGGGGGTCCCCAAGAGACCCAGTACTTC.

Here the CDR3 reads CAATGLASPYEQYF. The CDR3, as DNA: TGTGCCGCGACAGGATTGGCGAGCCCCTACGAGCAGTACTTC. This sequence joins TRBV7-2 and TRBJ2-7; tentative D call: TRBD1 (6 bases). The germline V gene has CDR1 SGHTA and CDR2 FQGNSA. The CDR3 loop spans 14 amino acids. With 11 bases removed from V and 2 bases from J, the gap between germline ends came to 19 bases.

The chain combines TRBV19 with TRBJ2-4, with 8 bases matching TRBD2. This CDR3 is built from 16 residues. Trimming cost V 1 base and J 6 bases; bases outside gene matches: 8. Looked up from germline, CDR1 is LNHDA and CDR2 is SQIVND (reference sequence). DNA for the CDR3: TGTGCCAGTAGTATAGTCGGGACTAGTAGGATAAACATTCAGTACTTC. It codes for CASSIVGTSRINIQYF.

V is TRBV6-1 and J is TRBJ2-5, with 10 bases aligning to TRBD2. Trimming removed 2 bases from V and 3 bases from J; junction bases left unmatched: 12. This CDR3 contains 18 residues. In germline, CDR1 is MNHNS, CDR2 SASEGT. In nucleotides, the CDR3 is TGTGCCAGCAGTGAACGGCGAGCGGGTAGCGGGAGGAAAGAGACCCAGTACTTC. Protein sequence: CASSERRAGSGRKETQYF.

The chain employs TRBV6-5 and TRBJ2-3; a weak D match, TRBD2 (6 bases). CDR3 length: 14 amino acids. CDR1 and CDR2 from the germline V gene are MNHEY and SVGAGI. The V end was cut by 5 bases, the J end by 4 bases, with 13 bases between. CDR3 in amino acids: CASSPSGSADTQYF. The CDR3 nucleotides are TGTGCCAGCAGTCCCTCCGGGAGCGCAGATACGCAGTATTTT.